The 26 T cell receptor beta chains given below trace back to one sample, sequenced in a study of Graves' ophthalmopathy and Graves' hyperthyroidism. Researchers took RNA transcripts and amplified TCR beta CDR3 regions from them. First-round RT-PCR used HTBI primers; second-round multiplex PCR followed. TCRdb processed the multiplex PCR reads anew with MiXCR; each CDR3 protein has one entry. The repertoire holds around 1,200,000 distinct CDR3 sequences, roughly two fifths seen once, with over 8.5% in the top ten. The specimen was peripheral blood or thyroid tissue (not recorded which). Receptors were obtained from an adult man with Graves' hyperthyroidism.

As regards this clonotype: This may be a read error, as it is one base from a much larger clone. The gene calls are TRBV7-2 and TRBJ2-7, with D perhaps matching TRBD2 (5 bases). Looked up from germline, CDR1 is SGHTA and CDR2 is FQGNSA. The CDR3 extends over 15 amino acids. The CDR3 protein is CASSASRGLGNERYF. CDR3 bases: TGTGCCAGCAGCGCATCCCGAGGGCTTGGGAACGAGCGGTACTTC.

This clonotype was seen only a few times. V and J are TRBV19 and TRBJ1-1; D is unclear. Germline V gives CDR1 LNHDA, CDR2 SQIVND (reference sequence). The CDR3 contains 13 residues. V was pared by 8 bases and J by 5 bases, with 15 bases between. The CDR3: CASYGDRVTEAFF. The CDR3 DNA sequence: TGTGCCAGTTACGGGGATCGGGTGACTGAAGCTTTCTTT.

J is TRBJ1-4 and V is TRBV5-1, with TRBD1 matching over 8 bases. The CDR3 has 15 amino acids. V shed 3 bases and J 2 bases; nucleotides not matched to a gene: 3. Germline lookup yields CDR1 SGHRS and CDR2 YFSETQ. The CDR3 reads CASSSGQGTNEKLFF. The CDR3 DNA reads as TGCGCCAGCAGCTCCGGACAGGGCACTAATGAAAAACTGTTTTTT.

This clonotype has a single count. A junction boundary mismatches the germline segment, possibly from a read error. The chain carries TRBV7-8 and TRBJ2-7; the match to TRBD2 covers 8 bases. The germline V gene has CDR1 SGHVS and CDR2 FQNEAQ. CDR3 length: 17 residues. The CDR3 spells CASSQVSGTSPSYEQYF. As DNA, the CDR3 is TGCGCCAGCAGCCAAGTTTCCGGGACTAGTCCCTCCTACGAGCAGTACTTC.

Regarding this clonotype: Being one base from a much bigger clone, this may be a read error. The V and J genes are TRBV20-1 and TRBJ1-5; no clear D gene. This CDR3 is 12 amino acids long. Trimming removed 3 bases from V and 7 bases from J, with 10 bases in between. CDR1 DFQATT and CDR2 SNEGSKA come from the germline V gene (reference sequence). The CDR3 bases are TGCAGTGCTAGCGATCACACACAGCCCCAGCATTTT. Protein: CSASDHTQPQHF.

This clonotype showed up many times. The rearrangement joins TRBV20-1 to TRBJ2-7; D ambiguous. There are 13 residues in the CDR3. V lost 2 bases and J 2 bases, leaving 10 bases between the germline ends. Germline V CDR1 and CDR2: DFQATT, SNEGSKA (reference sequence). In nucleotides, the CDR3 is TGCAGTGCTAGAATATCGCAGGCCTACGAGCAGTACTTC. The encoded protein is CSARISQAYEQYF.

This clonotype was observed many times. The chain couples TRBV29-1 to TRBJ2-5; D uncertain. Germline assignment: CDR1 SQVTM and CDR2 ANQGSEA. The CDR3 length is 11 residues. Trimming removed 5 bases from V and 1 base from J, with 5 bases in between. CDR3 residues: CSVCPQETQYF. The CDR3 region has the DNA TGCAGCGTTTGTCCCCAAGAGACCCAGTACTTC.

V usage is TRBV9 and J usage is TRBJ1-5, with D possibly TRBD1 on 5 matching bases. CDR1 is SGDLS and CDR2 is YYNGEE in the germline V gene. V lost 5 bases to trimming and J lost 7 bases, with 28 bases between them. The CDR3 is made up of 18 amino acids. The CDR3 is CASRDRDPNSAQRQPQHF. In DNA form, the CDR3 reads TGTGCCAGCAGGGACCGGGACCCAAATTCCGCACAAAGACAGCCCCAGCATTTT. The whole variable domain, filled in from reference TRBV9 and TRBJ1-5, reads DSGVTQTPKHLITATGQRVTLRCSPRSGDLSVYWYQQSLDQGLQFLIQYYNGEERAKGNILERFSAQQFPDLHSELNLSSLELGDSALYFCASRDRDPNSAQRQPQHFGDGTRLSIL.

As regards this clonotype: At one end, the junction sequence differs from germline, possibly due to a read error. The chain has TRBV7-2 and TRBJ2-7, with D possibly being TRBD1 or TRBD2 (5 bases each). This CDR3 has 16 amino acids. CDR1 and CDR2 (germline): SGHTA, FQGNSA. CDR3 DNA: TGTGCCAGCAGCCCCGGGACGGCCGACCCCCTTGTGGAGCAGTGCTTC. As protein: CASSPGTADPLVEQCF.

This clonotype was detected ten times or more. The V and J genes are TRBV5-1 and TRBJ2-7, with D perhaps TRBD1 (5 bases). This CDR3 is built from 12 residues. Germline V CDR1 and CDR2: SGHRS, YFSETQ. V lost 5 bases and J lost 5, with 11 bases in between. In nucleotides, the CDR3 is TGCGCCAGCAGGCAGGGAAGCAACGAGCAGTACTTC. Translating it yields CASRQGSNEQYF.

The sample holds many counts of this clonotype. This chain links TRBV12-3 or TRBV12-4 with TRBJ1-5; D is unclear. This CDR3 has 12 amino acids. V shed 5 bases and J shed 4 bases, with 6 bases lying between them. The CDR3 nucleotides are TGTGCCAGCAGTCCCAGGAATCAGCCCCAGCATTTT. Protein product: CASSPRNQPQHF.

This chain uses TRBV5-1 with TRBJ1-2; D ambiguous. Looked up from germline, CDR1 is SGHRS and CDR2 is YFSETQ. The CDR3 runs to 13 residues. V was trimmed by 4 bases and J by 4 bases, leaving 11 bases between them. Here the CDR3 DNA reads TGCGCCAGCAGCGGGAACAGCACCTATGGCTACACCTTC. Translating gives CASSGNSTYGYTF. The whole variable domain, filled in from reference TRBV5-1 and TRBJ1-2, reads KAGVTQTPRYLIKTRGQQVTLSCSPISGHRSVSWYQQTPGQGLQFLFEYFSETQRNKGNFPGRFSGRQFSNSRSEMNVSTLELGDSALYLCASSGNSTYGYTFGSGTRLTVV.

DNA for the CDR3: TGCAGCGCCCGACACGGGTTAGGAGGGGCTTTCTTT. The encoded protein is CSARHGLGGAFF. The rearrangement joins TRBV29-1 to TRBJ1-1; D is undetermined. CDR3 size: 12 residues. The V gene's germline CDR1 is SQVTM and CDR2 ANQGSEA. Deletions cut 7 bases from V and 11 bases from J, with 20 bases between. The variable domain in full, with the rest retrieved from reference TRBV29-1 and TRBJ1-1, is SAVISQKPSRDICQRGTSLTIQCQVDSQVTMMFWYRQQPGQSLTLIATANQGSEATYESGFVIDKFPISRPNLTFSTLTVSNMSPEDSSIYLCSARHGLGGAFFGQGTRLTVV.

This clonotype came up once. This chain joins TRBV9 and TRBJ1-6, with D possibly matching TRBD1 (6 bases). This CDR3 has 13 residues. Germline loops: CDR1 SGDLS, CDR2 YYNGEE. Trimming removed 7 bases at V and 10 bases at J, with 15 bases between. The CDR3 bases are TGTGCCAGCTGTGTACAGGGACGATCACCCCTCCACTTT. Translated: CASCVQGRSPLHF.

This clonotype has a count of ten or more. The rearrangement links TRBV29-1 to TRBJ2-7, with a weak D call TRBD1 (6 bases). The germline CDR1 and CDR2 sequences are SQVTM and ANQGSEA. Trimming pared 1 base from V and 3 bases from J, leaving 10 bases between. This CDR3 contains 13 residues. The DNA of the CDR3 is TGCAGCGTTGAAGGGGGGCGCGACTACGAGCAGTACTTC. It yields the protein CSVEGGRDYEQYF.

This clonotype was counted at least ten times. The gene calls are TRBV19 and TRBJ1-2; TRBD1 aligns across 7 bases. The CDR3 runs to 14 residues. Per germline, CDR1 LNHDA and CDR2 SQIVND (reference sequence). V gave up 7 bases and J gave up 7 bases; unmatched junction bases: 12. This CDR3 reads CASTAGTDFSGYTF. For the CDR3, the DNA is TGTGCCAGTACAGCCGGGACAGACTTCTCTGGCTACACCTTC.

This clonotype was detected only a few times. This sequence joins TRBV6-5 and TRBJ2-7; either TRBD1 or TRBD2 may fit D (5 bases each). Germline-derived CDR1 and CDR2 are MNHEY and SVGAGI. Deletions cut 6 bases from V and 3 bases from J, with 24 bases between. The length of the CDR3 is 17 residues. The CDR3 here is CASSPPRVGVENYEQYF. DNA for the CDR3: TGTGCCAGCAGCCCTCCCAGGGTGGGAGTGGAGAACTACGAGCAGTACTTC.

In this sample, this clonotype turned up a few times. V and J are TRBV11-2 and TRBJ2-7; D is unclear. The germline gives CDR1 SGHAT, CDR2 FQNNGV. The ends were cut back, 4 bases at V and 0 bases at J, with 13 bases in the middle. The CDR3 sequence is 15 residues long. CDR3 amino acids: CASSSIALHSYEQYF. The CDR3 DNA sequence: TGTGCCAGCAGCTCGATCGCCCTACACTCCTACGAGCAGTACTTC.

Notes on this clonotype: With a much larger clone just one base away, this may be a read error. The chain combines TRBV9 with TRBJ1-1; D remains unclear. Germline V lookup: CDR1 SGDLS, CDR2 YYNGEE. The CDR3 has 12 amino acids. Deletions cut 6 bases from V and 2 bases from J, with 8 bases between. The CDR3 region is CASNGKNTEAFF. DNA for the CDR3: TGTGCCAGCAACGGGAAAAACACTGAAGCTTTCTTT.

On this clonotype itself: This sequence may be a read error, since a much larger clone differs from it by one base. V gene TRBV7-9 combines with J gene TRBJ1-3, with TRBD1 matching 10 bases. V was pared by 5 bases and J by 3 bases, with 4 bases of the junction left unmatched. This CDR3 is built from 15 residues. CDR1 SEHNR and CDR2 FQNEAQ come from the germline V gene (reference sequence). CDR3 nucleotides: TGTGCCAGCAGCCGAGGGACAGGGGTTGGAAACACCATATATTTT. Its translation is CASSRGTGVGNTIYF. The complete variable domain, with remaining parts taken from reference TRBV7-9 and TRBJ1-3, reads DTGVSQNPRHKITKRGQNVTFRCDPISEHNRLYWYRQTLGQGPEFLTYFQNEAQLEKSRLLSDRFSAERPKGSFSTLEIQRTEQGDSAMYLCASSRGTGVGNTIYFGEGSWLTVV.

The V gene is TRBV10-3, the J gene TRBJ2-7; TRBD2 is a possible D gene (6 bases). Germline values: CDR1 ENHRY, CDR2 SYGVKD. This CDR3 has 12 amino acids. Trimming removed 2 bases from V and 9 bases from J, with 11 bases in between. CDR3: CAISEGGPGQYF. DNA for the CDR3: TGTGCCATCAGTGAGGGAGGGCCGGGGCAGTACTTC.

The chain joins TRBV6-5 to TRBJ2-5, with D perhaps matching TRBD1 or TRBD2 (5 bases each). Germline CDR1 MNHEY, CDR2 SVGAGI. The CDR3 length is 15 residues. The ends were cut back, 5 bases at V and 10 bases at J, with 23 bases in the middle. Written as DNA, the CDR3 is TGTGCCAGCAGTGAGCAGCGAGGGCCCGGTGGGGGCCAGTACTTC. Translating it yields CASSEQRGPGGGQYF.

The chain joins TRBV29-1 to TRBJ1-1, with D tentatively TRBD1 (6 bases). Per germline, CDR1 SQVTM and CDR2 ANQGSEA. The length of the CDR3 is 13 residues. CDR3 protein: CSNQGFPNTEAFF. The CDR3 DNA sequence: TGCAGTAACCAGGGGTTCCCGAACACTGAAGCTTTCTTT.

Many counts were recorded for this clonotype. The V call is TRBV10-3, the J call TRBJ2-7; a weak D match, TRBD1 (7 bases). The germline V and J ends were trimmed by 5 bases and 2 bases, with 19 bases remaining between them. CDR3 length equals 16 residues. The germline V gene encodes CDR1 ENHRY and CDR2 SYGVKD. CDR3 nucleotides: TGTGCCATCAGTCCCGGGGCGCAGGGGGGAGCCTACGAGCAGTACTTC. It encodes CAISPGAQGGAYEQYF.

Regarding this clonotype: The junction departs from germline at one end; a sequencing error may be responsible. V gene TRBV7-9 combines with J gene TRBJ1-1; tentative D call: TRBD1 (6 bases). The CDR3 is made up of 18 amino acids. The germline V gene has CDR1 SEHNR and CDR2 FQNEAQ (reference sequence). CDR3 nucleotide sequence: TGTGCCGGCAGCTTAGATCTAAGTACCGCAGGGGAACGGACTGAAGCTTTCTTT. Protein sequence: CAGSLDLSTAGERTEAFF.

This clonotype was picked up many times. J is TRBJ1-2 and V is TRBV25-1; no reliable D call. Looked up from germline, CDR1 is MGHDK and CDR2 is SYGVNS. V lost 2 bases, J lost 0 bases, and 4 bases lay in between. CDR3 size: 13 residues. The CDR3 spells CASSETANYGYTF. The CDR3 coding sequence is TGTGCCAGCAGTGAAACAGCTAACTATGGCTACACCTTC.